The 32 T cell receptor beta chains presented below share a single source sample, sequenced in a study of cytomegalovirus exposure and HLA in healthy donors. The PCR employed 60 Vbeta primers together with 13 Jbeta primers. Using immunoSEQ multiplex PCR, the repertoire was profiled, and TCRdb retains in-frame clones only, with some absent. Its listing shows 95,000 to 150,000 clones. Sequenced sample: PBMCs. The receptor set was obtained from a man aged 25 to 40 in good health and CMV-seronegative.

CDR3 protein: CASNLGGGEQFF. The CDR3 bases are TGTGCCAGCAACCTAGGCGGGGGTGAGCAGTTCTTC. The genes are TRBV11-1 and TRBJ2-1; 7 bases are shared with TRBD2. Germline trimming cut 7 bases from V and 9 bases from J; bases unmatched to any gene: 6. Germline CDR1 is SGHAT and CDR2 is FQDESV (reference sequence). The CDR3 runs to 12 residues.

J is TRBJ1-1 and V is TRBV11-2, with 10 nucleotides matching TRBD1. V dropped 8 bases and J dropped 5; count of bases not matched to a gene: 5. CDR3 size: 13 residues. Germline-derived CDR1 and CDR2 are SGHAT and FQNNGV. The DNA for the CDR3 is TGTGCCAGCGAGGCGGACAGGGGGACTGAAGCTTTCTTT. It codes for CASEADRGTEAFF.

For the CDR3, the DNA is TGCGCCAGCAGCTTCACCGGACTAGCGGGTTACGAGCAGTACTTC. It translates to CASSFTGLAGYEQYF. This chain uses TRBV5-1 with TRBJ2-5; 11 nucleotides agree with TRBD2. The J call may be wrong; the DNA end is better matched by TRBJ2-7. The CDR3 has 15 amino acids. CDR1 is SGHRS, CDR2 YFSETQ, per germline.

The gene calls are TRBV20-1 and TRBJ2-7, with D unclear. Germline CDR1 DFQATT, CDR2 SNEGSKA (reference sequence). The germline V and J ends were trimmed by 2 bases and 3 bases, with 5 bases remaining between them. The CDR3 has 11 amino acids. CDR3 protein: CSARQIYEQYF. The CDR3 coding sequence is TGCAGTGCTAGACAGATCTACGAGCAGTACTTC.

V and J are TRBV29-1 and TRBJ1-2, with 8 bases that match TRBD1. The germline V gene has CDR1 SQVTM and CDR2 ANQGSEA. CDR3 size: 14 residues. V lost 7 bases to trimming and J lost 5 bases; unmatched junction nucleotides: 12. The DNA of the CDR3 is TGCAGCGCAGATCCACCCCGACAGGGGTATGGCTACACCTTC. This gives the protein CSADPPRQGYGYTF.

The chain is built from TRBV28 and TRBJ1-1; D is uncertain. Trimming took 1 base from V and 1 from J, leaving 7 bases between them. This CDR3 contains 14 residues. CDR1 is MDHEN, CDR2 SYDVKM, per germline. CDR3 nucleotides: TGTGCCAGCAGTTTATTGCTCAGGAACACTGAAGCTTTCTTT. This translates into CASSLLLRNTEAFF.

The genes are TRBV19 and TRBJ2-5, with TRBD2 matching over 10 bases. CDR1 is LNHDA, CDR2 SQIVND, per germline (reference sequence). Germline trimming cut 1 base from V and 4 bases from J; bases unmatched to any gene: 3. There are 15 residues in the CDR3. CDR3 amino acids: CASSIGSGRRETQYF. CDR3 DNA: TGTGCCAGTAGTATAGGTAGCGGGAGGCGAGAGACCCAGTACTTC.

The chain couples TRBV29-1 to TRBJ1-2, with 7 bases lining up with TRBD1. The CDR3 extends over 14 amino acids. Germline V gives CDR1 SQVTM, CDR2 ANQGSEA. With V trimmed by 0 bases and J by 7 bases, 8 bases remained unmatched. CDR3 coding DNA: TGCAGCGTTGAAGAGATTCGACAGGGTGGTGGCTACACCTTC. This codes for CSVEEIRQGGGYTF.

The rearrangement uses TRBV4-1 and TRBJ1-1; no clear D gene. The CDR3 consists of 14 residues. V gave up 1 base and J gave up 6 bases, with 12 bases separating them. Germline V gene data show CDR1 as MGHRA and CDR2 as YSYEKL. CDR3 protein: CASSQALIVAEAFF. In nucleotides, the CDR3 is TGCGCCAGCAGCCAAGCTCTTATAGTCGCTGAAGCTTTCTTT.

The chain has TRBV18 and TRBJ1-2; D is unresolved. CDR1 is KGHSH, CDR2 LQKENI, per germline. V gave up 3 bases and J gave up 2 bases, with 10 bases separating them. The CDR3 sequence is 14 residues long. The CDR3 loop is CASSPRGTNYGYTF. As DNA, the CDR3 is TGTGCCAGCTCACCCCGCGGTACCAACTATGGCTACACCTTC.

This sequence joins TRBV5-1 and TRBJ2-7; 15 nucleotides match TRBD2. Germline values: CDR1 SGHRS, CDR2 YFSETQ. The V and J ends lost 3 bases and 0 bases, in that order; junction bases with no gene match: 10. This CDR3 comprises 19 residues. CDR3 protein: CASSSRGLAGGKISYEQYF. In DNA form, the CDR3 reads TGCGCCAGCAGCTCAAGAGGACTAGCGGGAGGGAAAATCTCCTACGAGCAGTACTTC. The complete variable domain, with remaining parts taken from reference TRBV5-1 and TRBJ2-7, reads KAGVTQTPRYLIKTRGQQVTLSCSPISGHRSVSWYQQTPGQGLQFLFEYFSETQRNKGNFPGRFSGRQFSNSRSEMNVSTLELGDSALYLCASSSRGLAGGKISYEQYFGPGTRLTVT.

The V call is TRBV30, the J call TRBJ1-6; tentatively, D is TRBD1 (5 bases). With 4 bases removed from V and 7 bases from J, the gap between germline ends came to 8 bases. The V gene's germline CDR1 is GTSNPN and CDR2 SVGIG (reference sequence). This CDR3 spans 12 amino acids. The CDR3 sequence is CAWTRQNSPLHF. The CDR3 region has the DNA TGTGCCTGGACCAGACAGAATTCACCCCTCCACTTT.

The rearrangement links TRBV7-2 to TRBJ1-2; the D is unclear. V was trimmed by 5 bases and J by 8 bases, leaving 12 bases between them. The CDR3 spans 12 residues. Germline V gives CDR1 SGHTA, CDR2 FQGNSA. DNA of the CDR3: TGTGCCAGCAGCCTGGAGGGTACGGGCTACACCTTC. It specifies CASSLEGTGYTF. The complete variable domain, with remaining parts taken from reference TRBV7-2 and TRBJ1-2, reads GAGVSQSPSNKVTEKGKDVELRCDPISGHTALYWYRQSLGQGLEFLIYFQGNSAPDKSGLPSDRFSAERTGGSVSTLTIQRTQQEDSAVYLCASSLEGTGYTFGSGTRLTVV.

The V and J genes are TRBV7-8 and TRBJ1-6, with a weak D call TRBD1 (5 bases). Per the germline V gene, CDR1 is SGHVS and CDR2 is FQNEAQ. The ends were cut back, 5 bases at V and 7 bases at J, with 12 bases in the middle. This CDR3 region has 14 residues. The CDR3 DNA sequence: TGTGCCAGCAGCCTCAGGGTCGAGAATTCACCCCTCCACTTT. Its protein is CASSLRVENSPLHF.

The rearrangement links TRBV14 to TRBJ1-4; D uncertain. V was cut by 0 bases and J by 8 bases, with 16 bases left in between. Looked up from germline, CDR1 is SGHDN and CDR2 is FVKESK. The CDR3 extends over 16 amino acids. The CDR3 protein is CASSQDRFRGGEKLFF. CDR3 DNA: TGTGCCAGCAGCCAAGACCGATTTCGCGGTGGGGAAAAACTGTTTTTT.

J is TRBJ2-7 and V is TRBV4-3; 9 bases are a match to TRBD2. Germline V lookup: CDR1 LGHNA, CDR2 YSLEER. With V trimmed by 0 bases and J by 0 bases, 9 bases remained unmatched. The CDR3 runs 18 residues. CDR3 in DNA: TGCGCCAGCAGCCAAGATTGGGCTAGCGGGGTAAACTCCTACGAGCAGTACTTC. It encodes CASSQDWASGVNSYEQYF.

This chain uses TRBV11-2 with TRBJ2-1; D may be TRBD2 (5 bases). The CDR3 covers 15 residues. In germline, CDR1 is SGHAT, CDR2 FQNNGV. V lost 7 bases to trimming and J lost 8 bases, with 21 bases between them. As DNA, the CDR3 is TGTGCCAGCACCAACCACGGGATGGGGTGGGATGAGCAGTTCTTC. This gives the protein CASTNHGMGWDEQFF.

V and J are TRBV6-6 and TRBJ2-7, with a possible D match to TRBD2 (5 bases). CDR1 is MNHNY and CDR2 is SVGAGI in the germline V gene (reference sequence). This CDR3 comprises 12 residues. The V gene lost 2 bases and the J gene lost 7 bases, with 9 bases spanning the gap. The CDR3 sequence is CASSYLRGEQYF. The CDR3 DNA sequence: TGTGCCAGCAGTTACCTACGCGGGGAGCAGTACTTC.

The chain links TRBV5-6 to TRBJ2-1; 14 positions match TRBD2. The CDR3 length is 15 residues. J was trimmed by 5 bases and V by 5 bases; bases with no gene match: 3. The germline gives CDR1 SGHDT, CDR2 YYEEEE. CDR3 DNA: TGTGCCAGCAGACCGGGACTAGCGGGAGACAATGAGCAGTTCTTC. The encoded protein is CASRPGLAGDNEQFF.

In regard to this clone: One end of the junction varies from germline; a read error may be responsible. This sequence joins TRBV27 and TRBJ2-3; 9 bases are a match to TRBD1. CDR1 is MNHEY, CDR2 SMNVEV, per germline (reference sequence). The CDR3 loop spans 12 amino acids. The CDR3 DNA follows: TGTGCCAGCAGCGACCCGGGACAGGGATCCAGCTTT. As protein: CASSDPGQGSSF.

V is TRBV7-3 and J is TRBJ1-1; D uncertain. V lost 0 bases to trimming and J lost 1 base, with 12 bases between them. Germline V lookup: CDR1 SGHTA, CDR2 FQGTGA. The CDR3 runs 16 residues. As DNA, the CDR3 is TGTGCCAGCAGCTTAACAGCGGGCCAGGCGAACACTGAAGCTTTCTTT. This codes for CASSLTAGQANTEAFF.

J is TRBJ2-7 and V is TRBV12-5; 9 bases line up with TRBD1. The CDR3 has 15 residues. With 6 bases clipped from V and 6 bases from J, the junction kept 12 bases outside the gene matches. Germline-derived CDR1 and CDR2 are LGHNT and FRNRAP. The CDR3 DNA sequence: TGTGCTAGTGGGGTCACCGGGACAGGGTGTGGCGAGCAGTACTTC. The encoded protein is CASGVTGTGCGEQYF. Supplemented by reference TRBV12-5 and TRBJ2-7, the full variable domain reads DARVTQTPRHKVTEMGQEVTMRCQPILGHNTVFWYRQTMMQGLELLAYFRNRAPLDDSGMPKDRFSAEMPDATLATLKIQPSEPRDSAVYFCASGVTGTGCGEQYFGPGTRLTVT.

The rearrangement links TRBV7-2 to TRBJ1-1; 8 bases line up with TRBD1. V was clipped by 5 bases and J by 5 bases; unmatched bases: 13. The germline V gene encodes CDR1 SGHTA and CDR2 FQGNSA. The CDR3 is 16 amino acids. The CDR3 nucleotides are TGTGCCAGCAGCCCTCGGACAGGGCGTTTGGGGACTGAAGCTTTCTTT. This codes for CASSPRTGRLGTEAFF.

The rearrangement links TRBV10-3 to TRBJ2-1; D may be TRBD1 (6 bases). The CDR3 totals 17 residues. V shed 1 base and J shed 5 bases, with 18 bases lying between them. The germline gives CDR1 ENHRY, CDR2 SYGVKD. CDR3 sequence reads: CAISEYSPGQLNNEQFF. The CDR3 DNA sequence: TGTGCCATCAGTGAGTATAGTCCGGGACAACTTAACAATGAGCAGTTCTTC.

The rearrangement joins TRBV2 to TRBJ2-5; D unresolved. The closer fit of TRBJ2-7 to the DNA end suggests the J call may be wrong. Germline values: CDR1 SNHLY, CDR2 FYNNEI. The CDR3 loop spans 12 amino acids. CDR3 loop: CASSELVGEQYF. The CDR3 coding sequence is TGTGCCAGCAGTGAATTGGTGGGCGAGCAGTACTTC.

The chain has TRBV6-1 and TRBJ1-5, with 10 bases matching TRBD1. V trimming: 3 bases; J trimming: 5 bases; junction bases outside the gene matches: 4. This CDR3 has 15 residues. Germline loops: CDR1 MNHNS, CDR2 SASEGT. This chain's CDR3 is CASSEGTGDDQPQHF. For the CDR3, the DNA is TGTGCCAGCAGTGAGGGGACAGGGGACGATCAGCCCCAGCATTTT.

This sequence joins TRBV6-1 and TRBJ2-4; tentative D call: TRBD1 (5 bases). Trimming removed 6 bases at V and 7 bases at J, with 13 bases between. The CDR3 length is 13 residues. CDR1 is MNHNS and CDR2 is SASEGT in the germline V gene. This CDR3 is CASSGRVWNIQYF. DNA for the CDR3: TGTGCCAGCAGCGGCAGGGTATGGAACATTCAGTACTTC.

V and J are TRBV19 and TRBJ2-1; the D gene is possibly TRBD2 (5 bases). The CDR3 runs 18 residues. CDR1 and CDR2 from the germline V gene are LNHDA and SQIVND (reference sequence). The germline V and J ends were trimmed by 3 bases and 0 bases, with 18 bases remaining between them. The CDR3 here is CASSILGVPTSSYNEQFF. CDR3 in DNA: TGTGCCAGTAGTATCCTCGGGGTCCCCACAAGCTCCTACAATGAGCAGTTCTTC.

The rearrangement joins TRBV19 to TRBJ1-1, with D possibly TRBD1 on 5 matching bases. V dropped 3 bases and J dropped 2 bases, with 13 bases sitting between them. Germline V CDR1 and CDR2: LNHDA, SQIVND (reference sequence). The length of the CDR3 is 15 residues. This CDR3 is CASSMGGRGNTEAFF. The CDR3 nucleotides read TGTGCCAGTAGTATGGGGGGGAGAGGAAACACTGAAGCTTTCTTT. The whole variable domain, filled in from reference TRBV19 and TRBJ1-1, reads DGGITQSPKYLFRKEGQNVTLSCEQNLNHDAMYWYRQDPGQGLRLIYYSQIVNDFQKGDIAEGYSVSREKKESFPLTVTSAQKNPTAFYLCASSMGGRGNTEAFFGQGTRLTVV.

The gene calls are TRBV5-6 and TRBJ2-1; 9 nucleotides agree with TRBD2. V gave up 0 bases and J gave up 5 bases; unmatched junction bases: 6. From germline, CDR1 is SGHDT and CDR2 YYEEEE. This CDR3 has 16 residues. CDR3 in amino acids: CASSLGAGGADNEQFF. CDR3 DNA sequence: TGTGCCAGCAGCTTGGGAGCGGGAGGCGCCGACAATGAGCAGTTCTTC.

Concerning this clone itself: This same CDR3 is encoded by further DNA sequences in the sample. The rearrangement links TRBV29-1 to TRBJ1-2, with no clear D. The germline V gene has CDR1 SQVTM and CDR2 ANQGSEA. V was cut by 4 bases and J by 0 bases, with 6 bases left in between. This CDR3 comprises 12 residues. The chain's CDR3 is CSVAGSNYGYTF. CDR3 nucleotide sequence: TGCAGCGTTGCAGGTTCTAACTATGGCTACACCTTC.

V and J are TRBV28 and TRBJ2-7; 9 bases agree with TRBD1. CDR3 length: 16 residues. Germline CDR1 is MDHEN and CDR2 is SYDVKM. After removal of 5 bases from V and 6 bases from J, the junction contained 14 bases not matched to a gene. CDR3 amino acids: CASSPQGDRERGEQYF. DNA of the CDR3: TGTGCCAGCAGTCCCCAGGGGGACAGGGAACGAGGCGAGCAGTACTTC.